The next 16 T cell receptor beta chains were all read from a single sample in a study of PD-L1 blockade in urothelial cancer. This table comes from immunoSEQ multiplex PCR, and its TCRdb copy is limited to in-frame clones, with some not included. The sample carries more than 15,000 clones, roughly 87% recorded once. This sample comprised PBMCs, obtained around atezolizumab (anti-PD-L1) treatment. Receptors originate from a man aged 50 or older with urothelial cancer.

A single count supports this clone. The rearrangement uses TRBV11-3 and TRBJ2-1; D possibly corresponds to TRBD2 (6 bases). The germline V and J ends were trimmed by 5 bases and 9 bases, with 23 bases remaining between them. CDR1 is SGHNT, CDR2 YENEEA, per germline. The CDR3 contains 16 residues. The CDR3 bases are TGTGCCAGCAGCCCTTCGAGAGGCGAACTAGCTAGTGAGCAGTTCTTC. Amino acid sequence: CASSPSRGELASEQFF.

The chain employs TRBV6-5 and TRBJ2-1; TRBD2 aligns across 10 bases. The ends lost 5 bases at V and 8 bases at J; junction bases unmatched: 9. The length of the CDR3 is 15 residues. Germline assignment: CDR1 MNHEY and CDR2 SVGAGI. For the CDR3, the DNA is TGTGCCAGCAGTCATCCTAGCGGGAGTGGGGATGAGCAGTTCTTC. It is translated as CASSHPSGSGDEQFF.

This sequence joins TRBV28 and TRBJ2-1; 9 positions match TRBD2. The CDR3 runs 14 residues. The germline V gene has CDR1 MDHEN and CDR2 SYDVKM. J gave up 5 bases and V 8 bases, and 7 bases lay outside the gene matches. CDR3 loop: CASLTSGYNNEQFF. CDR3 coding DNA: TGTGCCAGCCTGACTAGCGGATATAACAATGAGCAGTTCTTC.

This rearrangement joins TRBV5-1 to TRBJ2-4; D is undetermined. The V end lost 2 bases, the J end lost 7 bases, and 13 bases lay between the germline ends. From germline, CDR1 is SGHRS and CDR2 YFSETQ. This CDR3 is built from 14 residues. Written as DNA, the CDR3 is TGCGCCAGCAGCTTAACCAACTCCGCCAACATTCAGTACTTC. This translates into CASSLTNSANIQYF.

This clone was observed a single time. The chain uses TRBV12-5 and TRBJ1-2; tentatively, D is TRBD1 (6 bases). Trimming removed 0 bases from V and 1 base from J, with 12 bases in between. The CDR3 is made up of 16 amino acids. From germline, CDR1 is LGHNT and CDR2 FRNRAP. CDR3 protein: CASGLVVGQHNYGYTF. In DNA, the CDR3 is TGTGCTAGTGGTTTGGTAGTTGGACAGCATAACTATGGCTACACCTTC.

This clone was seen a single time. This chain uses TRBV27 with TRBJ2-7, with TRBD2 matching 9 bases. From germline, CDR1 is MNHEY and CDR2 SMNVEV (reference sequence). With 5 bases clipped from V and 3 bases from J, the junction kept 11 bases outside the gene matches. The CDR3 covers 16 residues. CDR3: CASSPLAGGPNYEQYF. The CDR3 region has the DNA TGTGCCAGCAGTCCCCTGGCGGGAGGGCCCAACTACGAGCAGTACTTC.

This chain connects TRBV30 to TRBJ2-7, with 8 bases lining up with TRBD2. In germline, CDR1 is GTSNPN, CDR2 SVGIG (reference sequence). The J segment lost 7 bases and the V segment lost 3 bases, leaving 11 bases of the junction unmatched. The CDR3 runs 14 residues. CDR3: CAWRGNSGMGEQYF. CDR3 sequence (DNA): TGTGCCTGGAGAGGCAATAGCGGGATGGGGGAGCAGTACTTC.

The V and J genes are TRBV19 and TRBJ2-1; 13 nucleotides align to TRBD2. CDR1 is LNHDA, CDR2 SQIVND, per germline (reference sequence). After removal of 2 bases from V and 8 bases from J, the junction contained 9 bases not matched to a gene. CDR3 size: 17 residues. CDR3 nucleotide sequence: TGTGCCAGTAGTATATGGACTAGCGGGGGAAGAGGTCATGAGCAGTTCTTC. Translating gives CASSIWTSGGRGHEQFF.

This chain joins TRBV19 and TRBJ1-2, with TRBD1 as a possible D gene (5 bases). With 3 bases removed from V and 3 bases from J, the gap between germline ends came to 11 bases. There are 14 residues in the CDR3. Per germline, CDR1 LNHDA and CDR2 SQIVND (reference sequence). The CDR3 here is CASSIAGRDYGYTF. In nucleotides, the CDR3 is TGTGCCAGTAGTATCGCAGGGAGGGACTATGGCTACACCTTC. Together with reference TRBV19 and TRBJ1-2, the CDR3 gives the full variable domain: DGGITQSPKYLFRKEGQNVTLSCEQNLNHDAMYWYRQDPGQGLRLIYYSQIVNDFQKGDIAEGYSVSREKKESFPLTVTSAQKNPTAFYLCASSIAGRDYGYTFGSGTRLTVV.

The CDR3 sequence is CASSEGQTFVAYEQYF. In nucleotides, the CDR3 is TGTGCCAGCAGTGAAGGTCAAACTTTTGTCGCCTACGAGCAGTACTTC. V usage is TRBV2 and J usage is TRBJ2-7, with D hard to call. The V end lost 1 base, the J end lost 2 bases, and 15 bases lay between the germline ends. Germline-derived CDR1 and CDR2 are SNHLY and FYNNEI. This CDR3 has 16 amino acids.

The CDR3 DNA is TGTGCCAGCAGCCGGAGCATGGGCACTGAAGCTTTCTTT. Amino acid sequence: CASSRSMGTEAFF. This rearrangement joins TRBV6-1 to TRBJ1-1; no reliable D call. This CDR3 spans 13 amino acids. The germline V gene has CDR1 MNHNS and CDR2 SASEGT. The V end lost 6 bases, the J end lost 4 bases, and 12 bases lay between the germline ends.

The chain couples TRBV4-2 to TRBJ2-1; D unclear. Germline assignment: CDR1 LGHNA and CDR2 YNFKEQ. The CDR3 contains 14 residues. V was cut by 3 bases and J by 6 bases, with 12 bases left in between. CDR3 DNA sequence: TGTGCCAGCAGCCAGAGACTGGCCCCCAATGAGCAGTTCTTC. Encoded protein: CASSQRLAPNEQFF.

The chain links TRBV25-1 to TRBJ2-7, with TRBD2 identical over 7 bases. CDR1 is MGHDK, CDR2 SYGVNS, per germline. CDR3 length: 14 amino acids. V was clipped by 2 bases and J by 6 bases; unmatched bases: 7. CDR3 region: CASSEGSGQREQYF. CDR3 coding DNA: TGTGCCAGCAGTGAAGGTAGCGGGCAGCGCGAGCAGTACTTC.

CDR3 sequence (DNA): TGTGCCATCAGTGAGTGGGGCGGGAGTTCGGCCGGGGAGCTGTTTTTT. As protein: CAISEWGGSSAGELFF. The rearrangement links TRBV10-3 to TRBJ2-2, with TRBD2 matching over 7 bases. The J segment lost 6 bases and the V segment lost 1 base, leaving 8 bases of the junction unmatched. The CDR3 is 16 amino acids. Germline CDR1 reads ENHRY; CDR2 reads SYGVKD.

The chain has TRBV19 and TRBJ2-3; 10 nucleotides align to TRBD2. Germline CDR1 and CDR2: LNHDA and SQIVND (reference sequence). The CDR3 is made up of 15 amino acids. The trim removed 6 bases at V and 8 bases at J, leaving 11 bases unmatched. In DNA form, the CDR3 reads TGTGCCAGTAGCCTGACTAGCGGGCCCTCGGCTACGCAGTATTTT. Its translation: CASSLTSGPSATQYF. Full variable domain (outside the CDR3, taken from reference TRBV19 and TRBJ2-3): DGGITQSPKYLFRKEGQNVTLSCEQNLNHDAMYWYRQDPGQGLRLIYYSQIVNDFQKGDIAEGYSVSREKKESFPLTVTSAQKNPTAFYLCASSLTSGPSATQYFGPGTRLTVL.

The chain links TRBV6-5 to TRBJ2-7; TRBD2 aligns across 9 bases. Unmatched junction bases numbered 6, after V lost 7 bases and J lost 2 bases. CDR3 length equals 14 residues. CDR1 and CDR2 from the germline V gene are MNHEY and SVGAGI. CDR3: CASKRLAATYEQYF. The CDR3, as DNA: TGTGCCAGCAAGCGACTAGCGGCAACCTACGAGCAGTACTTC.